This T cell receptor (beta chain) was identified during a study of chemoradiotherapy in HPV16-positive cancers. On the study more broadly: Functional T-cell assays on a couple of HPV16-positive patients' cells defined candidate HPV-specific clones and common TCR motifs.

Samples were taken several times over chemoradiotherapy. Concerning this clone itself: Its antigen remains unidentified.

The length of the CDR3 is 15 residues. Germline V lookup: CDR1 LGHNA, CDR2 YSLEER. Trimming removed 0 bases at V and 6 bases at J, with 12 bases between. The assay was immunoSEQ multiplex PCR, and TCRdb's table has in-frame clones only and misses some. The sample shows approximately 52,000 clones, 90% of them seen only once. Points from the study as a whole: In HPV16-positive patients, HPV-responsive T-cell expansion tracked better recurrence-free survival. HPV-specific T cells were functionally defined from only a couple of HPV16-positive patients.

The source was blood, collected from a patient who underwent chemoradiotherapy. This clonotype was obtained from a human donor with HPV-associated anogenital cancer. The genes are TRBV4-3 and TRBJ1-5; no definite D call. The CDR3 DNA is TGCGCCAGCAGCCAAGACGTAGGGTTCGGTCAGCCCCAGCATTTT. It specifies CASSQDVGFGQPQHF.